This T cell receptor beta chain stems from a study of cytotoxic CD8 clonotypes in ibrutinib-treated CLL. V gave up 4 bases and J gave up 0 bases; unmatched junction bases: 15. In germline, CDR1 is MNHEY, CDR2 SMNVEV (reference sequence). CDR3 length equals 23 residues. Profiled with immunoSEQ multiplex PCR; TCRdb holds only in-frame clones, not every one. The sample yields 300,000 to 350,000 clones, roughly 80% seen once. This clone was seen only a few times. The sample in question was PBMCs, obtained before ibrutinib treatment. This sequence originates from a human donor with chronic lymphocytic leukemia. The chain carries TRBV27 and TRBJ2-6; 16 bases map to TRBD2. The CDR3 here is CASSSYTGTSGRGISSGANVLTF. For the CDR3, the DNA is TGTGCCAGCAGTTCTTATACTGGGACTAGCGGGAGGGGGATTTCCTCTGGGGCCAACGTCCTGACTTTC.